These 13 T cell receptor beta chains were sequenced from one sample in a study of post-analysis software for immune sequencing data. Prepared libraries of TCR beta cDNA carried unique molecular identifiers. MiXCR, run by TCRdb on the PCR reads, gives a single entry per CDR3 protein. The data contain under 200,000 distinct CDR3 sequences, roughly 34% of them singletons. The source material was blood, sampled after autologous hematopoietic stem cell transplantation. These receptors were collected from a girl aged 5-17 years with multiple sclerosis.

This clonotype occurred a few times. The CDR3 loop is CASSPARSYEQYF. The CDR3 DNA is TGTGCCAGCAGCCCAGCGAGGTCCTACGAGCAGTACTTC. The chain couples TRBV14 to TRBJ2-7, with D unresolved. CDR3 length equals 13 residues. Trimming pared 4 bases from V and 1 base from J, leaving 8 bases between. The V gene's germline CDR1 is SGHDN and CDR2 FVKESK.

This clonotype was counted only a few times. A much larger clone differs from this one at a single base, so this may be a read error. V usage is TRBV2 and J usage is TRBJ2-7, with 8 bases aligning to TRBD2. V dropped 6 bases and J dropped 2; count of bases not matched to a gene: 12. Germline V gene sequence: CDR1 SNHLY, CDR2 FYNNEI. The CDR3 has 16 residues. The CDR3 DNA reads TGTGCCAGCAGCCGGGGGGGAGCGGGAGCCACCTACGAGCAGTACTTC. Protein: CASSRGGAGATYEQYF.

This clonotype occurred a few times. The chain uses TRBV20-1 and TRBJ2-7; no clear D gene. This CDR3 is 16 amino acids long. Germline V gives CDR1 DFQATT, CDR2 SNEGSKA (reference sequence). Between the trimmed V and J ends, which lost 1 base and 1 base, there was a span of 17 bases. The CDR3 DNA is TGCAGTGCTAGAGCCCCTCATTGGTCTCGGTCCTACGAGCAGTACTTC. Protein sequence: CSARAPHWSRSYEQYF.

The chain uses TRBV20-1 and TRBJ2-1; 10 positions match TRBD2. V was pared by 6 bases and J by 6 bases, with 29 bases of the junction left unmatched. CDR1 is DFQATT and CDR2 is SNEGSKA in the germline V gene (reference sequence). This CDR3 has 21 amino acids. CDR3 residues: CSANSKIKREGLVVLTNEQFF. DNA of the CDR3: TGCAGTGCCAATTCCAAAATCAAGCGGGAGGGCCTTGTGGTTCTCACCAATGAGCAGTTCTTC.

This clonotype was seen only a few times. The V gene is TRBV12-5, the J gene TRBJ2-1; tentative D call: TRBD1 (6 bases). Germline V gene lookup returns CDR1 LGHNT and CDR2 FRNRAP. Trimming took off 2 bases at V and 0 bases at J, with 11 bases between the two ends. This CDR3 is 16 amino acids long. DNA of the CDR3: TGTGCTAGTGGTTTGACCCTAGGGGGCTCCTACAATGAGCAGTTCTTC. Amino acid sequence: CASGLTLGGSYNEQFF.

The chain links TRBV12-3 or TRBV12-4 to TRBJ2-1; D possibly corresponds to TRBD1 (5 bases). With 6 bases removed from V and 10 bases from J, the gap between germline ends came to 13 bases. The CDR3 length is 12 residues. CDR3 in amino acids: CASSFTGEEQFF. The CDR3 coding sequence is TGTGCCAGCAGCTTTACAGGTGAGGAGCAGTTCTTC.

This clonotype has a handful of counts. The rearrangement joins TRBV20-1 to TRBJ1-1; no definite D call. The ends were cut back, 0 bases at V and 10 bases at J, with 12 bases in the middle. This CDR3 spans 12 amino acids. CDR1 and CDR2 (germline): DFQATT, SNEGSKA (reference sequence). The CDR3 spells CSARDSPPGAFF. CDR3 DNA sequence: TGCAGTGCTAGAGATTCCCCTCCGGGAGCTTTCTTT.

This chain links TRBV28 with TRBJ2-7, with 9 bases fitting TRBD1. The J call is uncertain, as TRBJ2-5 better fits the DNA end. The CDR3 is made up of 15 amino acids. Germline V CDR1 and CDR2: MDHEN, SYDVKM. CDR3 in amino acids: CASSLSTGGRETQYF. The CDR3, as DNA: TGTGCCAGCAGCCTATCTACAGGGGGCAGGGAGACCCAGTACTTC.

This clonotype showed up just once. This chain joins TRBV7-2 and TRBJ2-7, with 9 positions matching TRBD1. Germline V gene data show CDR1 as SGHTA and CDR2 as FQGNSA. J was trimmed by 12 bases and V by 5 bases; bases with no gene match: 14. This CDR3 comprises 14 residues. DNA of the CDR3: TGTGCCAGCAGCAACCGGGACAGGGCCCAAATCAGGTACTTC. It is translated as CASSNRDRAQIRYF.

This clonotype appeared a few times. The gene calls are TRBV6-5 and TRBJ2-7, with 7 positions matching TRBD2. With 5 bases clipped from V and 6 bases from J, the junction kept 7 bases outside the gene matches. Germline values: CDR1 MNHEY, CDR2 SVGAGI. The CDR3 covers 13 residues. The DNA of the CDR3 is TGTGCCAGCAGTACCGGAGGGAGGGTCGAGCAGTACTTC. It translates to CASSTGGRVEQYF.

This chain connects TRBV13 to TRBJ2-7, with 8 bases lining up with TRBD1. The CDR3 runs to 16 residues. With 4 bases clipped from V and 6 bases from J, the junction kept 14 bases outside the gene matches. CDR1 PRHDT and CDR2 FYEKMQ come from the germline V gene (reference sequence). The CDR3 loop is CASSYGDRMSSGEQYF. CDR3 in DNA: TGTGCCAGCAGCTACGGGGACAGGATGTCTTCGGGCGAGCAGTACTTC.

A single count supports this clonotype. J is TRBJ2-5 and V is TRBV6-5; D is perhaps TRBD2 (6 bases). The J call may be wrong; the DNA end is better matched by TRBJ2-7. The germline V gene has CDR1 MNHEY and CDR2 SVGAGI. This CDR3 spans 13 amino acids. The CDR3 nucleotides are TGTGCCAGCAGCCCGGGACTCTCAGGCGAGCAGTACTTC. Translated, it gives CASSPGLSGEQYF.

Regarding this clonotype: This could be a read error, since a much larger clone is one nucleotide away. V and J are TRBV12-3 or TRBV12-4 and TRBJ2-7; possible D gene TRBD1, 6 bases. The CDR3 contains 13 residues. The V and J ends lost 6 bases and 2 bases respectively, with 11 bases between them. CDR3 DNA sequence: TGTGCCAGCAGCATACAGGGTGCCTACGAGCAGTACTTC. Translation: CASSIQGAYEQYF.